The 10 T cell receptor beta chains below were found in one sample sequenced in a study of CD8 T cells in Susac syndrome. A quantity of about 0.45 to 1 ug RNA underwent reverse transcription using random hexamers. From the immunoSEQ multiplex PCR reads, TCRdb called clonotypes with MiXCR, one entry per CDR3 protein. The table shows about 280,000 distinct CDR3 sequences, with 80% to 90% occurring only once. Sequenced material: CD8+ T cells from PBMCs. The receptors here all came from a human donor with multiple sclerosis.

DNA for the CDR3: TGTGCCAGCAGTGAATATCTAAGAAATGGCTACACCTTC. It is translated as CASSEYLRNGYTF. The chain carries TRBV25-1 and TRBJ1-2; D is ambiguous. V lost 0 bases and J 6 bases, leaving 8 bases between the germline ends. The CDR3 is made up of 13 amino acids. The V gene's germline CDR1 is MGHDK and CDR2 SYGVNS.

The chain links TRBV14 to TRBJ2-3, with 8 positions matching TRBD2. V trimming: 5 bases; J trimming: 2 bases; junction bases outside the gene matches: 12. Per germline, CDR1 SGHDN and CDR2 FVKESK. The CDR3 contains 17 residues. In nucleotides, the CDR3 is TGTGCCAGCAGCACTCTAGCGGGCCGCTCGTTCACAGATACGCAGTATTTT. Its protein is CASSTLAGRSFTDTQYF.

The sample holds one count of this clonotype. The gene calls are TRBV29-1 and TRBJ2-1; D is possibly TRBD2 (6 bases). CDR3 length equals 16 residues. CDR1 and CDR2 from the germline V gene are SQVTM and ANQGSEA. Trimming pared 7 bases from V and 1 base from J, leaving 20 bases between. CDR3 sequence (DNA): TGCAGCGCACCAATGAGGCGGGCGGGGTCCTACAATGAGCAGTTCTTC. This sequence encodes CSAPMRRAGSYNEQFF.

The chain uses TRBV28 and TRBJ2-1; 9 positions agree with TRBD1. The germline V gene has CDR1 MDHEN and CDR2 SYDVKM. With 2 bases clipped from V and 8 bases from J, the junction kept 10 bases outside the gene matches. This CDR3 has 16 amino acids. The CDR3 DNA follows: TGTGCCAGCAGTTTAAAGGGACAGGGTGCCTCCGATGAGCAGTTCTTC. Translated: CASSLKGQGASDEQFF.

This chain uses TRBV10-3 with TRBJ2-7, with 16 bases that match TRBD2. The V segment lost 1 base and the J segment 2 bases; nucleotides outside the gene matches: 20. The CDR3 runs 23 residues. Germline-derived CDR1 and CDR2 are ENHRY and SYGVKD. CDR3 in DNA: TGTGCCATCAGTGAGTTTGGGACTAGCGGGAGGGTAAGGTCCGGAGGGCCACCCTACGAGCAGTACTTC. Translated, it gives CAISEFGTSGRVRSGGPPYEQYF.

On this clonotype itself: Mismatch with germline at one junction end may stem from a read error. The chain couples TRBV7-7 to TRBJ2-7; 11 bases are shared with TRBD1. The length of the CDR3 is 15 residues. Germline V CDR1 and CDR2: SSHAT, FNYEAQ (reference sequence). The CDR3 reads CASSLDRGLIYEQYF. In DNA, the CDR3 is TGTGCTAGCAGCTTGGACAGGGGGCTAATCTACGAGCAGTACTTC.

This rearrangement joins TRBV19 to TRBJ2-5; 10 nucleotides line up with TRBD1. V shed 4 bases and J 3 bases; nucleotides not matched to a gene: 5. The CDR3 spans 15 residues. Germline loops: CDR1 LNHDA, CDR2 SQIVND (reference sequence). The CDR3: CASSRGGTGEETQYF. The CDR3 coding sequence is TGTGCCAGTAGTAGAGGCGGGACAGGGGAAGAGACCCAGTACTTC.

The rearrangement joins TRBV21-1 to TRBJ2-1; the table's D gene call, TRBD2, was not cross checked with the DNA. TRBV21-1 is reported as a pseudogene. CDR3 size: 14 residues. The CDR3 sequence: CARLAGGSYNEQFF. CDR3 bases: TGTGCCAGACTAGCGGGAGGGTCCTACAATGAGCAGTTCTTC.

Details on this clonotype: One end of the junction varies from germline; a read error may be responsible. CDR3 DNA sequence: TGCGCCAGCAGCCTAAACAATGAGCAGTTCTTC. Its protein is CASSLNNEQFF. V and J are TRBV12-3 or TRBV12-4 and TRBJ2-1; D uncertain. The CDR3 consists of 11 residues.

The chain has TRBV27 and TRBJ2-7, with D unresolved. V was trimmed by 5 bases and J by 0 bases, leaving 11 bases between them. There are 14 residues in the CDR3. Germline CDR1 is MNHEY and CDR2 is SMNVEV (reference sequence). The CDR3 spells CASSPEGPSYEQYF. The CDR3 DNA reads TGTGCCAGCAGTCCAGAAGGGCCCTCCTACGAGCAGTACTTC.